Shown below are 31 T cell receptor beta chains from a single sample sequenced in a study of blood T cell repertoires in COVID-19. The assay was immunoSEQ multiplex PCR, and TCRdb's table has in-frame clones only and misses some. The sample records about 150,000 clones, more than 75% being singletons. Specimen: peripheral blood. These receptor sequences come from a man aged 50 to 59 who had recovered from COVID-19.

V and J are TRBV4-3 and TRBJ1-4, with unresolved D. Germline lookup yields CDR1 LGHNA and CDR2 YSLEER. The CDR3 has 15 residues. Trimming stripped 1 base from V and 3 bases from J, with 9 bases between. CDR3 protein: CASSQALRANEKLFF. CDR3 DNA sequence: TGCGCCAGCAGCCAAGCATTACGGGCTAATGAAAAACTGTTTTTT.

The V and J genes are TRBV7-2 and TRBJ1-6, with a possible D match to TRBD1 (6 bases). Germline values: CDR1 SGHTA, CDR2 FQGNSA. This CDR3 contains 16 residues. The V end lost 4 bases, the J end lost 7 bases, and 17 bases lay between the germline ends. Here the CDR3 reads CASSSRSLGTNSPLHF. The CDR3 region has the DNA TGTGCCAGCAGCTCCCGCTCGCTAGGGACAAATTCACCCCTCCACTTT.

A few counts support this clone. The DNA of the CDR3 is TGTGCCAGCAGTTCTCCTGGAAACACCATATATTTT. Amino acids: CASSSPGNTIYF. This chain connects TRBV12-3 or TRBV12-4 to TRBJ1-3; D is unresolved. The CDR3 totals 12 residues. The V end was cut by 4 bases, the J end by 2 bases, with 3 bases between.

CDR3 residues: CASSFSRNEQFF. The CDR3 DNA reads as TGTGCCAGCAGCTTCTCCCGGAATGAGCAGTTCTTC. V and J are TRBV11-1 and TRBJ2-1; D is unclear. The CDR3 runs to 12 residues. The V end was cut by 3 bases, the J end by 7 bases, with 7 bases between. Germline-derived CDR1 and CDR2 are SGHAT and FQDESV (reference sequence).

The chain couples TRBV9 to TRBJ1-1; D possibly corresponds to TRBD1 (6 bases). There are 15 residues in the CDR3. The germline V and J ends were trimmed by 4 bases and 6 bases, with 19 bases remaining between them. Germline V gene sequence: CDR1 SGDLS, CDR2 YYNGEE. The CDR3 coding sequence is TGTGCCAGCAGCTCAACGACAGGTGGCCGCGCTGAAGCTTTCTTT. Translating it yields CASSSTTGGRAEAFF.

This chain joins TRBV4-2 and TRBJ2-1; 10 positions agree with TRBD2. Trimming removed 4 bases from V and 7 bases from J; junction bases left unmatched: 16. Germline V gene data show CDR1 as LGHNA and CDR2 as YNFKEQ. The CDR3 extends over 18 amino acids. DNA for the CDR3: TGTGCCAGCAGCCCTACCGGTCTACCAGCGGGGGGGCCTAATGAGCAGTTCTTC. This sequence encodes CASSPTGLPAGGPNEQFF.

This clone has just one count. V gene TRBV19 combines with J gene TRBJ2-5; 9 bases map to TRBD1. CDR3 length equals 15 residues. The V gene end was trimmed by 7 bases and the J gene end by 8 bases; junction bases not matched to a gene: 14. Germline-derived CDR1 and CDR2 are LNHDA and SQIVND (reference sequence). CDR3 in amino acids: CASTGQGSGGETQYF. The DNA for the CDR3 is TGTGCCAGTACGGGACAGGGTTCAGGGGGGGAAACCCAGTACTTC.

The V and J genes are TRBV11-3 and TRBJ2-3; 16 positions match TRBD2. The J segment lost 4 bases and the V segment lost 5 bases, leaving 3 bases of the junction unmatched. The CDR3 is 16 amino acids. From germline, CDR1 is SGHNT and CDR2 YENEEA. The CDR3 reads CASSAGTSGGADTQYF. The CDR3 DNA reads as TGTGCCAGCAGCGCCGGGACTAGCGGGGGGGCAGATACGCAGTATTTT.

This chain's CDR3 is CASSSSGPGSRTYEQYF. Here the CDR3 DNA reads TGTGCCAGCAGCTCTTCGGGTCCCGGGAGTCGGACCTACGAGCAGTACTTC. This chain uses TRBV7-9 with TRBJ2-7; tentative D call: TRBD2 (6 bases). The CDR3 totals 17 residues. V lost 4 bases, J lost 2 bases, and 21 bases lay in between. Germline-derived CDR1 and CDR2 are SEHNR and FQNEAQ (reference sequence).

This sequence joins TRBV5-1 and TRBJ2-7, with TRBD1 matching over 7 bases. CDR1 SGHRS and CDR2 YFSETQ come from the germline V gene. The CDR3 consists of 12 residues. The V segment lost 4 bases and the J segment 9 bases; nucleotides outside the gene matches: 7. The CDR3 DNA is TGCGCCAGCAGCCCAAACCGGGACAGGCAGTACTTC. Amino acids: CASSPNRDRQYF.

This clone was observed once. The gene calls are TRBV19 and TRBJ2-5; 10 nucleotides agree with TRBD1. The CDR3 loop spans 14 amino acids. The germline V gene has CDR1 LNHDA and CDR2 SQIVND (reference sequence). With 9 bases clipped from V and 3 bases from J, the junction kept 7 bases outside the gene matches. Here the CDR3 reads CASRRTGGKETQYF. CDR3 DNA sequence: TGTGCCAGCCGGAGGACAGGGGGAAAAGAGACCCAGTACTTC.

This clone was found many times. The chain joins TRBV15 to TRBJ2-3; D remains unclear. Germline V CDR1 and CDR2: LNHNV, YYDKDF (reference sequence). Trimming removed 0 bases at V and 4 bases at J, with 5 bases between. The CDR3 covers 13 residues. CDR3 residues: CATSRDRADTQYF. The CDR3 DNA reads TGTGCCACCAGCAGAGACCGAGCAGATACGCAGTATTTT.

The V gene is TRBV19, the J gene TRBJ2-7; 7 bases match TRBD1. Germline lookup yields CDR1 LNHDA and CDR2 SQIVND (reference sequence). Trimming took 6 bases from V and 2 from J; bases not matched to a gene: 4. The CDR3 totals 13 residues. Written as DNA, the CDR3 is TGTGCCAGTAGCGACAGGGCGACCTACGAGCAGTACTTC. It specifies CASSDRATYEQYF.

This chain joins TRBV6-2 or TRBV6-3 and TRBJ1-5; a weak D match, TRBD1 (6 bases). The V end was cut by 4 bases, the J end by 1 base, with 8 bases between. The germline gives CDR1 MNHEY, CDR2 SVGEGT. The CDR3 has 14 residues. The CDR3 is CASSWQGSNQPQHF. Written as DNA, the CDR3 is TGTGCCAGCAGTTGGCAGGGGAGCAATCAGCCCCAGCATTTT.

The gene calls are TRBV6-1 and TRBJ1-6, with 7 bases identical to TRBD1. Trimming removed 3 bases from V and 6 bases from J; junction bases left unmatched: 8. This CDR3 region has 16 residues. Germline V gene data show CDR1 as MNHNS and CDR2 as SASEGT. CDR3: CASSDLKTGFNSPLHF. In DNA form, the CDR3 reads TGTGCCAGCAGTGACCTGAAGACAGGGTTTAATTCACCCCTCCACTTT.

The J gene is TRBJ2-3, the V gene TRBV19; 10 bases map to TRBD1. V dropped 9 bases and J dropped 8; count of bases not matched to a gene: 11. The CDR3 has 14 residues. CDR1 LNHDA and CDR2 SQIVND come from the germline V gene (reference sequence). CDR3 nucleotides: TGTGCCAGCAGGACAGGGGGAAACGTAGGTACGCAGTATTTT. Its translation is CASRTGGNVGTQYF.

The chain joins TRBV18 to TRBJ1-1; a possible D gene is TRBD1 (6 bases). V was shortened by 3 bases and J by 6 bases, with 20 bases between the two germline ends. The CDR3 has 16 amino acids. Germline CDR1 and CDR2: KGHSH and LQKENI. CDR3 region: CASSPLQGTSRAEAFF. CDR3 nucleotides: TGTGCCAGCTCACCGCTCCAGGGGACTAGCAGGGCTGAAGCTTTCTTT.

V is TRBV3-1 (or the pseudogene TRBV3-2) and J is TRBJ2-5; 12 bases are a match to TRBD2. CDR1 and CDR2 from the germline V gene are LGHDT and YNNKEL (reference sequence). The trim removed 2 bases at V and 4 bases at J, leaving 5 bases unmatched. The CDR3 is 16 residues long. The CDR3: CASSQTTSGGAETQYF. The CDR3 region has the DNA TGTGCCAGCAGCCAAACGACTAGCGGGGGAGCAGAGACCCAGTACTTC.

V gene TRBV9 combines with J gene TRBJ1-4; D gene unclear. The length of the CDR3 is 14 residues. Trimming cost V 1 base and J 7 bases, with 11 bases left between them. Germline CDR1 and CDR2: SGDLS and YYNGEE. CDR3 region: CASSVSMAGEKLFF. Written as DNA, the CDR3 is TGTGCCAGCAGCGTATCGATGGCTGGTGAAAAACTGTTTTTT. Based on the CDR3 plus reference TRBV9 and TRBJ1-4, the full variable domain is DSGVTQTPKHLITATGQRVTLRCSPRSGDLSVYWYQQSLDQGLQFLIQYYNGEERAKGNILERFSAQQFPDLHSELNLSSLELGDSALYFCASSVSMAGEKLFFGSGTQLSVL.

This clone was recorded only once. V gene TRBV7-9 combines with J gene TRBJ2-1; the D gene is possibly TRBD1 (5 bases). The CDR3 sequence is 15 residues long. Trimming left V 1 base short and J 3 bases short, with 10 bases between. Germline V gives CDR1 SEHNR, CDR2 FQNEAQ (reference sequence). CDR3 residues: CASSLGSQGYNEQFF. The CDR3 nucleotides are TGTGCCAGCAGCTTAGGCAGCCAGGGCTACAATGAGCAGTTCTTC.

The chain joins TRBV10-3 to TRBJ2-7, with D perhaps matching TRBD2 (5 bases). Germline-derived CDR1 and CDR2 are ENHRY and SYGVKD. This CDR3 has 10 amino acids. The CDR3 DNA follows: TGTGCTCCCTGGCCGGGGTTGCAGTACTTC. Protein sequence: CAPWPGLQYF.

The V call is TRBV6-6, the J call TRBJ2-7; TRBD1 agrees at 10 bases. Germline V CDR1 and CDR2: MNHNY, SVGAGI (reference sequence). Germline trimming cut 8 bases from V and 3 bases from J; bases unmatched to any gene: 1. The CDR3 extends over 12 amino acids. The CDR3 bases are TGTGCCAGCCGGGACAGGGGCTACGAGCAGTACTTC. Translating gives CASRDRGYEQYF.

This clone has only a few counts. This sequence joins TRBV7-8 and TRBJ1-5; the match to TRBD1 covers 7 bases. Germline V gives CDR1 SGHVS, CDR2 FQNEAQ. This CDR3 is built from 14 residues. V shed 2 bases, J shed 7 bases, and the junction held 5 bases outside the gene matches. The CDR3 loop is CASSLSAGGQPQHF. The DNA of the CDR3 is TGTGCCAGCAGCTTATCGGCAGGGGGACAGCCCCAGCATTTT.

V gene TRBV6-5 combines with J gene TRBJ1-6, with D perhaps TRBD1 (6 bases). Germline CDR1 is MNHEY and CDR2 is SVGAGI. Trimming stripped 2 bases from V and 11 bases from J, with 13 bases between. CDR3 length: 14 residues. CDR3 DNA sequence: TGTGCCAGCAGTTACGGGCAGGGGATTACACCCCTCCACTTT. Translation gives CASSYGQGITPLHF.

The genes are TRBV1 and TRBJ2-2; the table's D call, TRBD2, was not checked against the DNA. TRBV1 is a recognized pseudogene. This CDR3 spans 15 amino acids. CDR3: CTSSQDPRGAGELFF. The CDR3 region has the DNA TGCACCAGCAGCCAAGATCCCAGAGGAGCCGGGGAGCTGTTTTTT.

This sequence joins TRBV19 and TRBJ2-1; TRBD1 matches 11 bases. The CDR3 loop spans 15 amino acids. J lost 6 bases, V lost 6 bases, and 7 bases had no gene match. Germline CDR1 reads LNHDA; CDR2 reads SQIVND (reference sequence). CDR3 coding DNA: TGTGCCAGTAGAAGGACAGGGGGCCCTGGCAATGAGCAGTTCTTC. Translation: CASRRTGGPGNEQFF.

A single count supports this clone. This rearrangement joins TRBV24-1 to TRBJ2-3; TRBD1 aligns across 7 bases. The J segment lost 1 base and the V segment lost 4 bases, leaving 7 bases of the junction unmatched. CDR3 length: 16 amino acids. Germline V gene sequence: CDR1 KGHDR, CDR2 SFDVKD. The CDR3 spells CATSDPPDRGTDTQYF. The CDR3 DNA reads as TGTGCCACCAGTGACCCTCCCGACAGGGGCACAGATACGCAGTATTTT.

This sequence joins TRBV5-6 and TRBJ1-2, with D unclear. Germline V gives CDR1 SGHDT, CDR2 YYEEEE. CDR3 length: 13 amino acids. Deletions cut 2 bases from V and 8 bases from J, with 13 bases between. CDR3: CASSLRQAPGYTF. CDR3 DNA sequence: TGTGCCAGCAGCTTACGGCAGGCCCCGGGCTACACCTTC.

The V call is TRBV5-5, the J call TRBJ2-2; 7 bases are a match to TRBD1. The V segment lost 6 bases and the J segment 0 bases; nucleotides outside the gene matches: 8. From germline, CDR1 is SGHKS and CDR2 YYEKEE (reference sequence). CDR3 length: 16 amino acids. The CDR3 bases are TGTGCCAGCAACGTACAGGGGCCATCGAACACCGGGGAGCTGTTTTTT. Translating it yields CASNVQGPSNTGELFF.

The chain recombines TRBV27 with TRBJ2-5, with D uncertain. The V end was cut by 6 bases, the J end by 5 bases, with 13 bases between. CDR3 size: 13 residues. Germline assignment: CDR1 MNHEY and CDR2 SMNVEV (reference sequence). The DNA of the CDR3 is TGTGCCAGCAGACCCGACAATCGGGAGACCCAGTACTTC. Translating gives CASRPDNRETQYF.

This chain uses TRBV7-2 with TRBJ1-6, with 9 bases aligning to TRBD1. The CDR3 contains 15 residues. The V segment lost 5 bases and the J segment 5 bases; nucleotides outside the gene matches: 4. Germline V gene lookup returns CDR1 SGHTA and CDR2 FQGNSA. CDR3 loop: CASSPRDRDNSPLHF. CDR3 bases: TGTGCCAGCAGCCCGAGGGACAGGGATAATTCACCCCTCCACTTT.